This TCR beta chain was sequenced during a study of patients and donors after allogeneic stem cell transplantation. Germline assignment: CDR1 KGHDR and CDR2 SFDVKD. Trimming removed 5 bases from V and 3 bases from J, with 9 bases in between. The CDR3 length is 14 residues. This clonotype was detected many times. TCRdb analysed the RT-PCR reads with MiXCR anew, one entry per CDR3 protein. The top ten hold around a third of the sample, which has approximately 61,000 distinct CDR3 sequences, approximately 12% seen once. The source is a human donor who was either an allogeneic HSCT recipient or a stem cell or donor lymphocyte infusion donor (not recorded which). It is not recorded whose cells these are; they may come from a transplant donor. V gene TRBV24-1 combines with J gene TRBJ2-2; TRBD1 is a possible D gene (6 bases). The sequenced sample was blood, either unsorted or a sorted T cell fraction (not recorded which). The CDR3 region is CATSAGVYTGELFF. The CDR3, as DNA: TGTGCCACCAGTGCAGGGGTATACACCGGGGAGCTGTTTTTT.